This T cell receptor (beta chain) appears in the sequencing data of a study of T cell changes during pregnancy in multiple sclerosis. The junction had 4 bases not matched to a gene; V was cut back by 1 base and J by 4 bases. The CDR3 loop spans 15 amino acids. Germline V gives CDR1 LNHNV, CDR2 YYDKDF (reference sequence). This clone has only a few counts. TCRdb's table, derived via immunoSEQ multiplex PCR, lists solely in-frame clones and lacks some. The sample lists approximately 63,000 clones, around 91% occurring once. The material sequenced was peripheral blood, taken in the third trimester of pregnancy. The receptor's source is a female donor in good health, enrolled as a control in a pregnancy study. The rearrangement joins TRBV15 to TRBJ1-5; 7 bases are a match to TRBD1. CDR3 DNA sequence: TGTGCCACCAGCAGAGGTGACAGGGATAATCAGCCCCAGCATTTT. Its protein product is CATSRGDRDNQPQHF. The full variable domain, with the rest looked up from reference TRBV15 and TRBJ1-5, is DAMVIQNPRYQVTQFGKPVTLSCSQTLNHNVMYWYQQKSSQAPKLLFHYYDKDFNNEADTPDNFQSRRPNTSFCFLDIRSPGLGDTAMYLCATSRGDRDNQPQHFGDGTRLSIL.